Shown below are 15 T cell receptor beta chains from a single sample sequenced in a study of beta chain features in type 1 diabetes. The antigens for these receptors are not known. Expressed TCRB transcripts were sequenced because the entire RNA isolate underwent reverse transcription. The protocol was immunoSEQ multiplex PCR, while the TCRdb copy is restricted to in-frame clones and leaves out a portion. The sample records approximately 60,000 clones, roughly 50% being singletons. Study outcomes and limitations: Type 1 diabetes patients had TCRB CDR3s that were shorter (moderately but significantly so) in all four CD4+ subsets.

What was sequenced was Tregs from blood. The source is a woman between 40 and 55 years old with type 1 diabetes.

This chain links TRBV7-9 with TRBJ1-5, with 7 nucleotides matching TRBD1. The CDR3 contains 18 residues. The germline V gene encodes CDR1 SEHNR and CDR2 FQNEAQ (reference sequence). Germline trimming cut 3 bases from V and 1 base from J; bases unmatched to any gene: 12. The CDR3 sequence is CASSFGGDSQGSNQPQHF. As DNA, the CDR3 is TGTGCCAGCAGCTTCGGGGGGGACAGTCAAGGGAGCAATCAGCCCCAGCATTTT.

The chain combines TRBV9 with TRBJ2-3; 8 bases are shared with TRBD2. The CDR3 runs to 14 residues. V dropped 3 bases and J dropped 5; count of bases not matched to a gene: 5. Germline-derived CDR1 and CDR2 are SGDLS and YYNGEE. The CDR3 here is CASSGEAGVDTQYF. The CDR3, as DNA: TGTGCCAGCAGCGGGGAAGCGGGAGTAGATACGCAGTATTTT.

In this sample, this clone turned up a few times. V is TRBV7-2 and J is TRBJ2-5, with 12 bases fitting TRBD2. This CDR3 region has 17 residues. Germline trimming cut 4 bases from V and 5 bases from J; bases unmatched to any gene: 11. The germline V gene encodes CDR1 SGHTA and CDR2 FQGNSA. CDR3 residues: CASSSPGLAGGRETQYF. The CDR3, as DNA: TGTGCCAGCAGCTCTCCGGGACTAGCGGGTGGTAGGGAGACCCAGTACTTC.

The chain carries TRBV5-1 and TRBJ2-3; D gene unclear. CDR1 and CDR2 from the germline V gene are SGHRS and YFSETQ. The CDR3 covers 13 residues. V dropped 2 bases and J dropped 4 bases, with 8 bases sitting between them. CDR3 DNA: TGCGCCAGCAGCTTATACCTAGCAGATACGCAGTATTTT. Its translation: CASSLYLADTQYF.

The chain employs TRBV5-4 and TRBJ2-3; unclear D gene. The CDR3 is 13 residues long. CDR1 is SGHNT, CDR2 YYREEE, per germline (reference sequence). V lost 2 bases and J 5 bases, leaving 9 bases between the germline ends. CDR3 nucleotides: TGTGCCAGCAGCTTTGGAGATATAGATACGCAGTATTTT. It codes for CASSFGDIDTQYF.

The CDR3 region is CASSNLGGKLFF. DNA for the CDR3: TGTGCCAGCAGTAACCTCGGCGGAAAACTGTTTTTT. This rearrangement joins TRBV6-1 to TRBJ1-4; D is unresolved. The CDR3 loop spans 12 amino acids. V was shortened by 5 bases and J by 10 bases, with 11 bases between the two germline ends. From germline, CDR1 is MNHNS and CDR2 SASEGT.

This sequence joins TRBV7-3 and TRBJ1-1, with D unresolved. Germline assignment: CDR1 SGHTA and CDR2 FQGTGA. Trimming pared 0 bases from V and 7 bases from J, leaving 9 bases between. CDR3 size: 13 residues. CDR3: CASSLTTGGEAFF. As DNA, the CDR3 is TGTGCCAGCAGCTTAACAACCGGAGGTGAAGCTTTCTTT.

This clone has a handful of counts. The J gene is TRBJ1-5, the V gene TRBV25-1; D unclear. Germline V gene data show CDR1 as MGHDK and CDR2 as SYGVNS. The CDR3 consists of 14 residues. V was cut by 8 bases and J by 2 bases, with 13 bases left in between. CDR3 in DNA: TGTGCCAGCGCCCCTTTAGTAGGCAATCAGCCCCAGCATTTT. It translates to CASAPLVGNQPQHF.

This chain connects TRBV18 to TRBJ1-4, with 9 bases lining up with TRBD1. Per the germline V gene, CDR1 is KGHSH and CDR2 is LQKENI. The CDR3 runs to 15 residues. V was pared by 3 bases and J by 8 bases, with 7 bases of the junction left unmatched. This CDR3 is CASSPVGQGLEKLFF. In nucleotides, the CDR3 is TGTGCCAGCTCACCCGTGGGACAGGGTTTAGAAAAACTGTTTTTT.

The sample holds a few counts of this clone. V is TRBV30 and J is TRBJ2-2; TRBD2 aligns across 7 bases. Germline V gene lookup returns CDR1 GTSNPN and CDR2 SVGIG (reference sequence). V shed 3 bases, J shed 1 base, and the junction held 5 bases outside the gene matches. The CDR3 has 15 residues. The CDR3 is CAWSRDYRNTGELFF. The DNA of the CDR3 is TGTGCCTGGAGCCGGGACTACCGGAACACCGGGGAGCTGTTTTTT.

This clone came up a few times. This sequence joins TRBV11-1 and TRBJ2-5; D is perhaps TRBD1 (6 bases). Trimming pared 5 bases from V and 4 bases from J, leaving 11 bases between. CDR3 length: 13 amino acids. Germline-derived CDR1 and CDR2 are SGHAT and FQDESV (reference sequence). The CDR3 is CASSRGSGETQYF. The CDR3 nucleotides read TGTGCCAGCAGCAGGGGGAGCGGAGAGACCCAGTACTTC.

There are a few counts of this clone. V gene TRBV6-1 combines with J gene TRBJ1-2; 8 nucleotides agree with TRBD1. The V segment lost 4 bases and the J segment 4 bases; nucleotides outside the gene matches: 8. CDR1 and CDR2 (germline): MNHNS, SASEGT. This CDR3 is built from 15 residues. This chain's CDR3 is CASSAGQGGSYGYTF. In DNA form, the CDR3 reads TGTGCCAGCAGTGCAGGACAGGGAGGATCCTATGGCTACACCTTC.

In this sample, this clone turned up a few times. The gene calls are TRBV7-3 and TRBJ1-1, with TRBD1 matching over 9 bases. CDR1 is SGHTA, CDR2 FQGTGA, per germline. After removal of 2 bases from V and 3 bases from J, the junction contained 1 base not matched to a gene. The CDR3 loop spans 14 amino acids. As DNA, the CDR3 is TGTGCCAGCAGCTTAGGGACAGGGTACACTGAAGCTTTCTTT. Translating it yields CASSLGTGYTEAFF.

The rearrangement joins TRBV7-9 to TRBJ1-1, with TRBD1 as a possible D gene (5 bases). Germline CDR1 and CDR2: SEHNR and FQNEAQ (reference sequence). V shed 3 bases and J shed 9 bases, with 8 bases lying between them. CDR3 length: 11 amino acids. For the CDR3, the DNA is TGTGCCAGCAGCTTGGGGGGGAAAGCTTTCTTT. Protein: CASSLGGKAFF.

The chain couples TRBV28 to TRBJ1-5; 9 positions agree with TRBD1. Trimming took 5 bases from V and 5 from J; bases not matched to a gene: 7. Germline V gene data show CDR1 as MDHEN and CDR2 as SYDVKM. The length of the CDR3 is 15 residues. CDR3 sequence (DNA): TGTGCCAGCAGTCGTTGGACAGGGGAAGATCAGCCCCAGCATTTT. Protein: CASSRWTGEDQPQHF. The full variable domain, rest sourced from reference TRBV28 and TRBJ1-5, is DVKVTQSSRYLVKRTGEKVFLECVQDMDHENMFWYRQDPGLGLRLIYFSYDVKMKEKGDIPEGYSVSREKKERFSLILESASTNQTSMYLCASSRWTGEDQPQHFGDGTRLSIL.